This TCR beta chain came from a study of shared clonotypes between healthy human individuals. Only a few counts were recorded for this clone. The data were produced by immunoSEQ multiplex PCR, yet TCRdb's version contains in-frame clones alone and is incomplete. The table shows some 1 million clones, with 70% to 80% occurring only once. This CDR3 spans 13 amino acids. Per the germline V gene, CDR1 is MGHDK and CDR2 is SYGVNS. The ends were cut back, 6 bases at V and 7 bases at J, with 13 bases in the middle. The specimen sequenced was memory CD4+ T cells sorted from blood. Subset described: CD45RA-negative fraction. The source of this sequence is a man between 18 and 29 years old in good health. The chain carries TRBV25-1 and TRBJ1-5; D might be TRBD1 (6 bases). The CDR3 sequence is CASRGSGEQPQHF. Written as DNA, the CDR3 is TGTGCCAGCAGGGGGTCAGGGGAACAGCCCCAGCATTTT.